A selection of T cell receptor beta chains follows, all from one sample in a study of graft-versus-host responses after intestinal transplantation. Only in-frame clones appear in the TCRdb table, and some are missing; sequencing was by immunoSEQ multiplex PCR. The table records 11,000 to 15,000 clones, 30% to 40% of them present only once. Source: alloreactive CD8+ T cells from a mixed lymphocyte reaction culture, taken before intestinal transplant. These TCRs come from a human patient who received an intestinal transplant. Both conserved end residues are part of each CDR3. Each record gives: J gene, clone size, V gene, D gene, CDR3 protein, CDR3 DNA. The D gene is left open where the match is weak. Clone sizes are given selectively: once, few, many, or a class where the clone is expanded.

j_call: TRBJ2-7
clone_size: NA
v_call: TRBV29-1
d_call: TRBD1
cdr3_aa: CSVGTGYEQYF
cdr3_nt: TGCAGCGTTGGGACAGGGTACGAGCAGTACTTC

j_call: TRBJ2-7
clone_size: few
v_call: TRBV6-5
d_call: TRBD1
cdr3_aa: CATRWDSYEQYF
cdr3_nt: TGTGCCACGCGATGGGACAGCTACGAGCAGTACTTC

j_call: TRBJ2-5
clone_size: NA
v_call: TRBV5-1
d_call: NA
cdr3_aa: CASSLVGGETQYF
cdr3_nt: TGCGCCAGCAGCTTGGTTGGGGGGGAGACCCAGTACTTC

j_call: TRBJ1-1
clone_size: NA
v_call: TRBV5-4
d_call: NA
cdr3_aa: CASSWVGGTNTEAFF
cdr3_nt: TGTGCCAGCAGCTGGGTTGGAGGCACTAACACTGAAGCTTTCTTT

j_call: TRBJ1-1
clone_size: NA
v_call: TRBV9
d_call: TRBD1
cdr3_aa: CASSNVQGAYTEAFF
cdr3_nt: TGTGCCAGCAGCAACGTACAGGGGGCCTACACTGAAGCTTTCTTT

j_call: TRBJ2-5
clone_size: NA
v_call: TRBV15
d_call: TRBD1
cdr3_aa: CATSRDGDRGVRTQYF
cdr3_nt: TGTGCCACCAGCAGAGATGGAGACAGGGGAGTAAGAACCCAGTACTTC

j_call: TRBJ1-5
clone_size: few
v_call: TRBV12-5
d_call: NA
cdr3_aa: CASGYTRDQPQHF
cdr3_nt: TGTGCTAGTGGATACACCAGGGATCAGCCCCAGCATTTT

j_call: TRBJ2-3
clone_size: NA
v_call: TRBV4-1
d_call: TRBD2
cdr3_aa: CASSQDPGGGTDTQYF
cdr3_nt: TGCGCCAGCAGCCAAGACCCCGGGGGGGGGACAGATACGCAGTATTTT

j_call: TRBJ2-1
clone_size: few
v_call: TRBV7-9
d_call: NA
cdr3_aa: CASSLIRGAYNEQFF
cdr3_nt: TGTGCCAGCAGCTTAATCAGGGGGGCCTACAATGAGCAGTTCTTC

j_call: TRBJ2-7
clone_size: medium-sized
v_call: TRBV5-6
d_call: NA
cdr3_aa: CASSRSSTYEQYF
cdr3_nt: TGTGCCAGCAGCCGCTCTAGTACCTACGAGCAGTACTTC

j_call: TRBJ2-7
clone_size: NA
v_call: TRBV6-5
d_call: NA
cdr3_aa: CASSARRPYEQYF
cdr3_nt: TGTGCCAGCAGTGCGAGGCGCCCCTACGAGCAGTACTTC

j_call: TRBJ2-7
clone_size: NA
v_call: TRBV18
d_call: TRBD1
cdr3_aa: CASSQPGQGHEQYF
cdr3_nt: TGTGCCAGCTCACAACCGGGACAGGGTCACGAGCAGTACTTC

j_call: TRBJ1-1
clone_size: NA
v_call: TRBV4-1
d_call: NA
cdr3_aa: CASSQVGGEAEAFF
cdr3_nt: TGCGCCAGCAGCCAAGTAGGAGGGGAGGCTGAAGCTTTCTTT

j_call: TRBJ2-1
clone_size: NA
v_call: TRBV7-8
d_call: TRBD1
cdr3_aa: CASSLEGTGWRNEQFF
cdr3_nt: TGTGCCAGCAGCTTAGAAGGGACAGGGTGGCGGAATGAGCAGTTCTTC

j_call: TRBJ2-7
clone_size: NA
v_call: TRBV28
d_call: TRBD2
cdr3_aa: CASSFFLGRRRDEQYF
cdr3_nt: TGTGCCAGCAGCTTTTTTCTCGGGAGGAGAAGGGACGAGCAGTACTTC

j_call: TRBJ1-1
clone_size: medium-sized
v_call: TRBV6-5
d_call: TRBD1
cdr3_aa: CASSYIGTATNTEAFF
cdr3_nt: TGTGCCAGCAGTTACATCGGGACAGCTACGAACACTGAAGCTTTCTTT

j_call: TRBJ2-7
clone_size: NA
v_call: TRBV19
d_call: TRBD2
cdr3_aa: CATKQAGTSGYEQYF
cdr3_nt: TGTGCCACCAAACAAGCCGGGACTAGCGGCTACGAGCAGTACTTC

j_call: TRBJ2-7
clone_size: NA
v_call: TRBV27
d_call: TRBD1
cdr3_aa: CASSFTGGGWYEQYF
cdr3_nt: TGTGCCAGCAGTTTCACAGGGGGCGGTTGGTACGAGCAGTACTTC

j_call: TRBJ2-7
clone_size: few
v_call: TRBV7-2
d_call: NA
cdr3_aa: CASSLRAPYEQYF
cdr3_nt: TGTGCCAGCAGCCTGAGGGCCCCCTACGAGCAGTACTTC

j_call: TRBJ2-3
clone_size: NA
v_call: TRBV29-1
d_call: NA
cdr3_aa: CSVELEEESTDTQYF
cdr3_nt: TGCAGCGTTGAGTTAGAAGAGGAGAGCACAGATACGCAGTATTTT

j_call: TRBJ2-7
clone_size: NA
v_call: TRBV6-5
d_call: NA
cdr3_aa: CASSPGSSYEQYF
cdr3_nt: TGTGCCAGCAGTCCCGGGTCCTCCTACGAGCAGTACTTC

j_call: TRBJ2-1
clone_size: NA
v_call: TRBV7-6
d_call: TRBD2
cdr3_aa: CASSTSERTEQFF
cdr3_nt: TGTGCCAGCAGCACTAGCGAAAGGACTGAGCAGTTCTTC

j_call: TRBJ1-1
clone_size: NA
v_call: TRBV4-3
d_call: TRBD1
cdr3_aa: CASSHLGGNTEAFF
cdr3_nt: TGCGCCAGCAGCCATTTAGGGGGCAACACTGAAGCTTTCTTT

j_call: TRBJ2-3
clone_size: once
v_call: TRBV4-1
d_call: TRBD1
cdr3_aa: CASSQDRQGRTDTQYF
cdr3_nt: TGCGCCAGCAGCCAAGATCGACAGGGTCGCACAGATACGCAGTATTTT

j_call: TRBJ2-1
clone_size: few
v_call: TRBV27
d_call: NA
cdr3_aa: CASSPTPPTGINEQFF
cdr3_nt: TGTGCCAGCAGTCCAACCCCTCCTACAGGGATCAATGAGCAGTTCTTC

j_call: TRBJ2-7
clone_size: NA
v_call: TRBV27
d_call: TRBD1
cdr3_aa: CASSWDGTGYYEQYF
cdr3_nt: TGTGCCAGCAGTTGGGACGGGACAGGGTATTACGAGCAGTACTTC

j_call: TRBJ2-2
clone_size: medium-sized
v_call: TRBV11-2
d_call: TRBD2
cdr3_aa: CASTTPRGLAGGPGELFF
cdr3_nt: TGTGCCAGCACCACTCCCAGGGGACTAGCGGGGGGCCCCGGGGAGCTGTTTTTT

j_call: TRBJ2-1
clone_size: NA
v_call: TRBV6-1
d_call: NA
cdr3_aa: CASSILSSSSEQFF
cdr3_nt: TGTGCCAGCAGTATACTCAGTAGCTCAAGTGAGCAGTTCTTC

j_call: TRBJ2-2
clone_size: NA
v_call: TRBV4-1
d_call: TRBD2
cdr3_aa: CASSQAGGLVAGELFF
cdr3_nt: TGCGCCAGCAGCCAAGCGGGGGGATTGGTGGCCGGGGAGCTGTTTTTT

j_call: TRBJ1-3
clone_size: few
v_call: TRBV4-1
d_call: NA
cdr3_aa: CASSQDRSSGNTIYF
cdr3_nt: TGCGCCAGCAGCCAAGATAGGAGCTCTGGAAACACCATATATTTT

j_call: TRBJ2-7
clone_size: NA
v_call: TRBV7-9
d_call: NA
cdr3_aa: CASSDSSYEQYF
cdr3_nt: TGTGCCAGCAGCGACAGCTCCTACGAGCAGTACTTC

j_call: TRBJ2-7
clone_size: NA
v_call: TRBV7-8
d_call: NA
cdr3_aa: CASSLEGSGEQYF
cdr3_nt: TGTGCCAGCAGCTTGGAAGGATCAGGCGAGCAGTACTTC

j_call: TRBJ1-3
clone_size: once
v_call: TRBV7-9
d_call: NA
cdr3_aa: CASSSNSGNTIYF
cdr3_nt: TGTGCCAGCAGCTCAAACTCTGGAAACACCATATATTTT

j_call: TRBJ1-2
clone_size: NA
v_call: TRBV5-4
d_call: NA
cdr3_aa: CASSLGDSGYTF
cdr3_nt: TGTGCCAGCAGCTTAGGGGATTCGGGCTACACCTTC

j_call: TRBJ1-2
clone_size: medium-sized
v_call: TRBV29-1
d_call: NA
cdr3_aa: CSVEAREVDGYTF
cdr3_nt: TGCAGCGTTGAGGCCAGGGAGGTGGATGGCTACACCTTC

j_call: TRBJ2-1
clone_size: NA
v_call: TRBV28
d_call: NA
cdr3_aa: CASSLAGSSYNEQFF
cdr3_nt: TGTGCCAGCAGTTTAGCGGGGAGCTCCTACAATGAGCAGTTCTTC

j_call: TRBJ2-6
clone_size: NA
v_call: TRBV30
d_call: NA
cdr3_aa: CAWSSGAGANVLTF
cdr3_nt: TGTGCCTGGAGTTCAGGGGCTGGGGCCAACGTCCTGACTTTC

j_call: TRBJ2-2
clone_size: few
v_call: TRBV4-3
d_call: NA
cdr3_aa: CASSQDWGPLAGELFF
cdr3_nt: TGCGCCAGCAGCCAAGATTGGGGGCCTTTGGCCGGGGAGCTGTTTTTT

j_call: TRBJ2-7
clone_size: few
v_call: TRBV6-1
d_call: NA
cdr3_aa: CASSSRQPYEQYF
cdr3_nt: TGTGCCAGCAGCTCCAGGCAGCCCTACGAGCAGTACTTC

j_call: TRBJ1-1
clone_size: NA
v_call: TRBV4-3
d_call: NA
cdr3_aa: CASSQEPLRDTEAFF
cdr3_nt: TGCGCCAGCAGCCAAGAACCTCTCCGGGACACTGAAGCTTTCTTT

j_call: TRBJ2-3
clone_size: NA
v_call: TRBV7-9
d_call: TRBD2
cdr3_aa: CASSLGTSSGDTQYF
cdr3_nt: TGTGCCAGCAGCCTTGGGACTAGTTCAGGAGATACGCAGTATTTT

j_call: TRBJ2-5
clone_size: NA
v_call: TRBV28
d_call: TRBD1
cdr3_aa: CASQGAYQETQYF
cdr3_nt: TGTGCCAGCCAGGGGGCTTACCAAGAGACCCAGTACTTC

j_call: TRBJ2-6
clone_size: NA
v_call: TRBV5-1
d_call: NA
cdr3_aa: CASSWRASGANVLTF
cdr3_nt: TGCGCCAGCAGCTGGAGGGCCTCTGGGGCCAACGTCCTGACTTTC

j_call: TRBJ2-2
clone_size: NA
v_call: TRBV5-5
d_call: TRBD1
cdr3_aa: CASSLTTGWTGELFF
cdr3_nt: TGTGCCAGCAGCTTGACGACAGGGTGGACCGGGGAGCTGTTTTTT

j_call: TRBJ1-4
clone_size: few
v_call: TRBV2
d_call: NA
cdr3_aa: CASRGTVEKLFF
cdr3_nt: TGTGCCAGCCGCGGGACGGTTGAAAAACTGTTTTTT